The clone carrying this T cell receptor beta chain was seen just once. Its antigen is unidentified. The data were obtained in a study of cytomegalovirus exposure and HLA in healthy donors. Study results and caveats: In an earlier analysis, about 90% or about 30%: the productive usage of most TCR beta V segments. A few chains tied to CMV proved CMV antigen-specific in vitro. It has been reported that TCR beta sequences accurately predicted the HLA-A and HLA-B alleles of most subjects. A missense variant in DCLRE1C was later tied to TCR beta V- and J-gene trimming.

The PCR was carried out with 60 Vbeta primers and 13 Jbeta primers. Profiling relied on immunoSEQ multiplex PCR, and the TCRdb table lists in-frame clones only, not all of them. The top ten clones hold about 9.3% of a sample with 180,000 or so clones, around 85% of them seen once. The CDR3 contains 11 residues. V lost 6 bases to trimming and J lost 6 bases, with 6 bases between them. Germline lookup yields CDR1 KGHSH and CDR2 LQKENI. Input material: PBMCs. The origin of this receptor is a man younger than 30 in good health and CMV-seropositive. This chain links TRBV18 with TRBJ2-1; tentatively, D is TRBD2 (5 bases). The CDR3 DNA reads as TGTGCCAGCTCCCTAGCCAATGAGCAGTTCTTC. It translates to CASSLANEQFF.